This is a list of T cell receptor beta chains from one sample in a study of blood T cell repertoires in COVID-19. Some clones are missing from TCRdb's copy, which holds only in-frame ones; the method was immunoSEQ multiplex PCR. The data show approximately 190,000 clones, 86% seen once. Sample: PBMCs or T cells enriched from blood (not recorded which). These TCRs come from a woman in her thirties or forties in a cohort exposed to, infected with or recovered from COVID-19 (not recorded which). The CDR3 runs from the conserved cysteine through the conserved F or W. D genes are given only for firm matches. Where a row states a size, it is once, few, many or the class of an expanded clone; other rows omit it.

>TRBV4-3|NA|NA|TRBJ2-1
CASSQVVRDRNNEQFF
TGCGCCAGCAGCCAAGTAGTGCGGGACCGAAACAATGAGCAGTTCTTC
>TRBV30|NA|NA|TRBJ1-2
CAWSVVRGTSNYGYTF
TGTGCCTGGAGTGTAGTGAGGGGGACCTCTAACTATGGCTACACCTTC
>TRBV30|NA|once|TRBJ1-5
CAWSSRVGQPQHF
TGTGCCTGGAGTTCCCGAGTCGGTCAGCCCCAGCATTTT
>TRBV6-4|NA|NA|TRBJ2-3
CASSDSVASATDTQYF
TGTGCCAGCAGTGACTCGGTGGCTAGCGCGACAGATACGCAGTATTTT
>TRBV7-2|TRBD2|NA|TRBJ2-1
CASSLAGTSGANEQFF
TGTGCCAGCAGCTTAGCGGGGACTAGCGGGGCAAATGAGCAGTTCTTC
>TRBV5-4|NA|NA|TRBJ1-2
CASSSDTNYGYTF
TGTGCCAGCAGCTCGGACACTAACTATGGCTACACCTTC
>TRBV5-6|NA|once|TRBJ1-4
CASSRLPSNEKLFF
TGTGCCAGCAGCAGACTTCCGTCGAACGAAAAACTGTTTTTT
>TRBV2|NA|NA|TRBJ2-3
CASSEATGLVTDTQYF
TGTGCCAGCAGCGAGGCTACCGGCCTTGTCACAGATACGCAGTATTTT
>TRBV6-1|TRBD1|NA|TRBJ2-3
CASSEGQGSDTQYF
TGTGCCAGCAGTGAAGGACAGGGATCAGATACGCAGTATTTT
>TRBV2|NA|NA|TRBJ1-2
CASSRNGLF
TGTGCCAGCAGTCGAAACGGACTCTTC
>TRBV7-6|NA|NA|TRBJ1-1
CASSPPGSRRDTEAFF
TGTGCCAGCAGCCCCCCAGGTTCCCGGAGGGACACTGAAGCTTTCTTT
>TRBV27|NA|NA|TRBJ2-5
CASSLWLGDQETQYF
TGTGCCAGCAGTTTATGGCTCGGGGACCAAGAGACCCAGTACTTC
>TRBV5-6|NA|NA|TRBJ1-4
CASSLIPGGPTNEKLFF
TGTGCCAGCAGCTTGATCCCCGGGGGGCCAACTAATGAAAAACTGTTTTTT
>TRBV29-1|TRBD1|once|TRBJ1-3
CSVWDTGGKGNTIYF
TGCAGCGTTTGGGACACAGGGGGAAAGGGAAACACCATATATTTT
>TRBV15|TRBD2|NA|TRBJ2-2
CATSDRLAGENTGELFF
TGTGCCACCAGCGACCGACTAGCGGGAGAGAACACCGGGGAGCTGTTTTTT
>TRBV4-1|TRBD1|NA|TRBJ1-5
CASSQGIQGVLGAVSNQPQHF
TGCGCCAGCAGCCAAGGGATACAGGGGGTCCTTGGGGCAGTTAGCAATCAGCCCCAGCATTTT
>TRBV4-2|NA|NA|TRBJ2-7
CASSLTLTGRLTYEQYF
TGTGCCAGCAGCCTTACCTTAACAGGGCGCCTCACCTACGAGCAGTACTTC
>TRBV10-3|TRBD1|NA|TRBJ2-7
CAISERAEQGFNEQYF
TGTGCCATCAGTGAACGAGCAGAACAGGGGTTTAACGAGCAGTACTTC
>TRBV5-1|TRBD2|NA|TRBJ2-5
CASSPASSGLAGKTQYF
TGCGCCAGCAGCCCGGCGAGCTCGGGACTAGCGGGAAAGACCCAGTACTTC
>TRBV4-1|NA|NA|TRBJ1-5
CASSQDSRQVINQPQHF
TGCGCCAGCAGCCAAGACTCGAGACAGGTCATTAATCAGCCCCAGCATTTT
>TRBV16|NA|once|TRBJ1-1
CASSQFWTAGAEAFF
TGTGCCAGCAGCCAATTCTGGACAGCGGGAGCGGAAGCTTTCTTT
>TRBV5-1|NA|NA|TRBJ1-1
CASSRIGGSTEAFF
TGCGCCAGCAGCCGGATTGGGGGCTCGACTGAAGCTTTCTTT